Each of the 5 T cell receptor beta chains below was sequenced from the same sample in a study of PD-1 blockade in classical Hodgkin lymphoma. This table comes from immunoSEQ multiplex PCR, and its TCRdb copy is limited to in-frame clones, with some not included. Of under 100,000 clones in the sample, around 80% were seen once. Brentuximab vedotin exposure varied, and every patient relapsed after autologous stem cell transplantation. The sequencing used peripheral blood mononuclear cells (PBMCs), collected at baseline. These receptors all stem from a human donor with classical Hodgkin lymphoma.

The chain uses TRBV5-4 and TRBJ2-7, with D unclear. Germline assignment: CDR1 SGHNT and CDR2 YYREEE (reference sequence). V dropped 4 bases and J dropped 7 bases, with 12 bases sitting between them. This CDR3 comprises 12 residues. The CDR3 DNA follows: TGTGCCAGCAGCCCCGACCCTGGGGAGCAGTACTTC. Translating it yields CASSPDPGEQYF.

The CDR3 region is CASSLGHLALAKNIQYF. CDR3 coding DNA: TGTGCCAGCAGCTTAGGCCACCTAGCCCTAGCCAAAAACATTCAGTACTTC. The gene calls are TRBV7-2 and TRBJ2-4; perhaps TRBD2 as D (5 bases). CDR3 length: 17 amino acids. V was cut by 1 base and J by 0 bases, with 13 bases left in between. Germline assignment: CDR1 SGHTA and CDR2 FQGNSA.

The gene calls are TRBV6-6 and TRBJ1-2; D not certain. The germline V gene encodes CDR1 MNHNY and CDR2 SVGAGI (reference sequence). The CDR3 has 14 residues. Trimming shortened V by 2 bases and J by 6 bases, and 13 bases separated the two germline ends. The CDR3 here is CASSYPTVGDGYTF. CDR3 coding DNA: TGTGCCAGCAGTTACCCGACCGTGGGCGATGGCTACACCTTC.

The CDR3 nucleotides are TGTGCCAGCAGCGTAGAGGGTTCTTGGCAGCCCCAGCATTTT. Its translation is CASSVEGSWQPQHF. The chain employs TRBV9 and TRBJ1-5; D gene uncertain. Deletions cut 0 bases from V and 7 bases from J, with 11 bases between. CDR1 and CDR2 from the germline V gene are SGDLS and YYNGEE. CDR3 length: 14 amino acids.

This clone has only one observation. The chain couples TRBV10-3 to TRBJ1-2; the D gene is possibly TRBD1 (5 bases). V lost 6 bases to trimming and J lost 4 bases, with 9 bases between them. CDR1 is ENHRY and CDR2 is SYGVKD in the germline V gene. The CDR3 has 12 residues. Here the CDR3 DNA reads TGTGCCATCAGGGGGGTTGGCTATGGCTACACCTTC. Its protein is CAIRGVGYGYTF.